The subject of this entry is one TCR beta chain. Its antigen is unknown. The repertoire was sequenced with immunoSEQ multiplex PCR; TCRdb's copy has only in-frame clones and lacks some. The table has tens of thousands of clones, 75% to 85% seen once. Germline CDR1 is LNHDA and CDR2 is SQIVND (reference sequence). The CDR3 length is 13 residues. V lost 3 bases and J lost 5, with 8 bases in between. The sample belongs to a study of OX40 agonist ivuxolimab in advanced cancers. Overall study context: Patients were dosed with the agonistic anti-OX40 (CD134) antibody ivuxolimab. Three patients responded partially, comprising one with hepatocellular carcinoma and two with cutaneous melanoma. Findings of the study overall: Average numbers of expanded clones were greater in CD8+ T cells than in CD4+.

Specimen: CD4+ or CD8+ T cells sorted from blood, collected in a trial of the OX40 agonist ivuxolimab. This rearrangement joins TRBV19 to TRBJ2-1, with unresolved D. The receptor comes from an adult with an advanced solid tumor such as melanoma, head and neck, liver or kidney cancer. The CDR3: CASSINLNNEQFF. The CDR3, as DNA: TGTGCCAGTAGTATCAACTTGAACAATGAGCAGTTCTTC.